This TCR beta chain stems from a study of blood T cell dynamics during melanoma immunotherapy. Study-wide context: Metastatic melanoma patients received first-line pembrolizumab or nivolumab plus ipilimumab.

Points from the study as a whole: PBMC repertoires of eventual disease-control patients split at W3 into clonality or diversity gains.

This sample's time point: pre-treatment baseline. The data were produced by immunoSEQ multiplex PCR, yet TCRdb's version contains in-frame clones alone and is incomplete. The sample has about 14,000 clones; about nine tenths are singletons. A remark on this clone: Its antigen remains unknown.

The origin of this receptor is a human donor with melanoma. Sample: blood, taken from a patient treated with checkpoint blockade.

The CDR3 DNA sequence: TGTGCCAGCAGTCCTCTTTCTGGAAACACCATATATTTT. Its translation is CASSPLSGNTIYF. The chain has TRBV6-5 and TRBJ1-3; no clear D gene. The CDR3 is 13 residues long. The V end lost 5 bases, the J end lost 1 base, and 6 bases lay between the germline ends. Germline V gene lookup returns CDR1 MNHEY and CDR2 SVGAGI.